Here is one T cell receptor beta chain with its context. This CDR3 is built from 13 residues. V gave up 9 bases and J gave up 3 bases, with 14 bases separating them. Produced via immunoSEQ multiplex PCR; TCRdb's table is partial and in-frame only. Of 130,000 to 150,000 clones detected, about 80% appear once; the ten largest clones hold about 3%. This record comes from a study of blood T cell repertoires in COVID-19. This chain uses TRBV12-3 or TRBV12-4 with TRBJ1-1; weak D call: TRBD1 (5 bases). The source of this sequence is an elderly woman with acute or convalescent COVID-19. What was sequenced was peripheral blood. The CDR3 loop is CASRTGGDTEAFF. CDR3 nucleotides: TGTGCCAGTCGTACGGGGGGGGACACTGAAGCTTTCTTT.